This T cell receptor beta chain was found in a study of blood T cell repertoires in COVID-19. Overall study: COVID-19 samples collected from the United States, Italy and Spain covered acute and convalescent phases. In each case, the material was cDNA or gDNA derived from T cells, B-cell-depleted T cells, or PBMCs.

In the study's own analysis: Cell counts per sample came from amplifying reference gene primers. Sequencing used immunoSEQ multiplex PCR; TCRdb keeps in-frame clones, though not all of them. V and J calls and clone size are as listed in that table; D and trimming were resolved from the DNA. The table includes hundreds of thousands of clones, roughly 90% detected once. The CDR3 runs 13 residues. V was pared by 4 bases and J by 1 base, with 9 bases between. Looked up from germline, CDR1 is SGDLS and CDR2 is YYNGEE. The sequencing sample was made of peripheral blood. The TCR comes from a middle-aged man with acute or convalescent COVID-19. The chain couples TRBV9 to TRBJ2-7, with D uncertain. The CDR3 protein is CASSPATSYEQYF. The CDR3 region has the DNA TGTGCCAGCAGCCCCGCTACGTCCTACGAGCAGTACTTC.